The following is a T cell receptor beta chain sequence with its context. This sample was included in a study of blood T cells in healthy people across ages. A second PCR, run for 7 to 11 cycles, used a sample-barcoded 5' primer plus a J-beta primer mix. TCRdb reanalysed the 5' RACE reads using MiXCR and keeps one entry per CDR3 protein. The sample consists of some 940,000 distinct CDR3 sequences, almost 30% of them appearing once. This CDR3 spans 15 amino acids. Per the germline V gene, CDR1 is MNHEY and CDR2 is SVGAGI. In addition, the sample was reused for a study of T cells of mothers and their children.

The chain is built from TRBV6-5 and TRBJ2-7, with 7 bases fitting TRBD2. TRBJ2-5 matches the DNA end more closely, so the J call is doubtful. This clonotype was obtained from a middle-aged woman in good health. Sequenced material: blood. The CDR3 reads CASSYGSGGGQTQYF. The CDR3 bases are TGTGCCAGCAGTTACGGGTCGGGAGGCGGGCAGACCCAGTACTTC.